These 19 T cell receptor beta chains were all obtained from the same sample, sequenced in a study of blood T cell repertoires in COVID-19 (TCRdb year 2020). The library came from the immunoSEQ multiplex PCR assay. TCRdb limited this immuneACCESS table to in-frame rearrangements with V and J called. A share of clones is missing; checked studies link under half to unresolved V genes, and the rest is unexplained. A total of 250,000 to 350,000 clones appear in this sample, 70% to 90% of them only once. Approximately 5.4% of the sample goes to the ten largest clones. The sequencing sample was made of PBMCs or T cells enriched from blood (not recorded which). These receptors were collected from a woman aged 25 to 39 who had recovered from COVID-19.

This chain links TRBV9 with TRBJ2-5, with 7 bases fitting TRBD1. Germline V gene data show CDR1 as SGDLS and CDR2 as YYNGEE. This CDR3 is built from 17 residues. V shed 4 bases, J shed 2 bases, and the junction held 14 bases outside the gene matches. CDR3 sequence (DNA): TGTGCCAGCAGCCCCAGGGAAGGGGGCAGTTGGCAAGAGACCCAGTACTTC. It translates to CASSPREGGSWQETQYF.

V usage is TRBV19 and J usage is TRBJ2-7, with 9 bases fitting TRBD1. The CDR3 sequence is 14 residues long. Germline CDR1 LNHDA, CDR2 SQIVND (reference sequence). V was pared by 5 bases and J by 2 bases, with 4 bases of the junction left unmatched. Written as DNA, the CDR3 is TGTGCCAGTAGTTGGGGACAGGGTACCTACGAGCAGTACTTC. It codes for CASSWGQGTYEQYF.

The rearrangement joins TRBV7-6 to TRBJ2-1; the match to TRBD2 covers 8 bases. The CDR3 consists of 18 residues. J lost 7 bases, V lost 4 bases, and 18 bases had no gene match. Germline V gene lookup returns CDR1 SGHVS and CDR2 FNYEAQ. The DNA for the CDR3 is TGTGCCAGCAGCTCCGCCAGCGGGGTAGCGGGGAGGGGGAATGAGCAGTTCTTC. Translation: CASSSASGVAGRGNEQFF.

V gene TRBV4-1 combines with J gene TRBJ1-5; D perhaps matches TRBD1 (5 bases). Per the germline V gene, CDR1 is MGHRA and CDR2 is YSYEKL. V was clipped by 0 bases and J by 7 bases, with 10 bases between them. There are 14 residues in the CDR3. The CDR3 nucleotides are TGCGCCAGCAGCCAAGATCCAGGGATCCAGCCCCAGCATTTT. Translating gives CASSQDPGIQPQHF.

V is TRBV5-1 and J is TRBJ1-1; TRBD1 agrees at 11 bases. The germline gives CDR1 SGHRS, CDR2 YFSETQ. This CDR3 is 16 amino acids long. V was clipped by 3 bases and J by 3 bases; unmatched bases: 7. The CDR3 region is CASSWNLGQGDTEAFF. The CDR3 DNA is TGCGCCAGCAGCTGGAACCTGGGACAGGGGGACACTGAAGCTTTCTTT.

The chain uses TRBV5-1 and TRBJ1-1, with D unresolved. Between the trimmed V and J ends, which lost 0 bases and 4 bases, there was a span of 10 bases. From germline, CDR1 is SGHRS and CDR2 YFSETQ. This CDR3 is built from 14 residues. The CDR3 region has the DNA TGCGCCAGCAGCTTGGCGGCGGCTGGCACTGAAGCTTTCTTT. Amino acids: CASSLAAAGTEAFF.

The CDR3 sequence: CASTSTGRVGYTF. The CDR3 nucleotides are TGTGCCAGCACCTCGACGGGGAGGGTCGGCTACACCTTC. The J gene is TRBJ1-2, the V gene TRBV5-4; D not resolved. The CDR3 loop spans 13 amino acids. Germline V CDR1 and CDR2: SGHNT, YYREEE (reference sequence). The germline V and J ends were trimmed by 6 bases and 8 bases, with 17 bases remaining between them.

The rearrangement links TRBV2 to TRBJ1-2; no clear D. The CDR3 covers 11 residues. From germline, CDR1 is SNHLY and CDR2 FYNNEI. The V end was cut by 6 bases, the J end by 11 bases, with 13 bases between. CDR3 in DNA: TGTGCCAGCAGGCGGGGAGGTTGGTACACCTTC. Residues: CASRRGGWYTF.

The CDR3 sequence: CASSEPTGAYTGELFF. For the CDR3, the DNA is TGTGCCAGCAGTGAGCCGACAGGGGCCTACACCGGGGAGCTGTTTTTT. The chain recombines TRBV2 with TRBJ2-2, with TRBD1 identical over 8 bases. The trim removed 3 bases at V and 3 bases at J, leaving 6 bases unmatched. The CDR3 totals 16 residues. Germline CDR1 SNHLY, CDR2 FYNNEI.

The rearrangement joins TRBV7-9 to TRBJ2-2, with 8 bases that match TRBD1. The CDR3 length is 13 residues. Trimming at V came to 5 bases and at J to 11 bases, leaving 7 bases not matched to a gene. CDR1 and CDR2 (germline): SEHNR, FQNEAQ (reference sequence). Here the CDR3 reads CASSPTTGDELFF. The CDR3 DNA reads as TGTGCCAGCAGCCCTACGACAGGGGATGAGCTGTTTTTT.

The V and J genes are TRBV7-3 and TRBJ1-4, with a possible D match to TRBD1 (6 bases). The CDR3 is 15 residues long. The V and J ends lost 0 bases and 5 bases respectively, with 10 bases between them. Per the germline V gene, CDR1 is SGHTA and CDR2 is FQGTGA. CDR3 coding DNA: TGTGCCAGCAGCTTAACGCAGGGGACGAATGAAAAACTGTTTTTT. Its protein is CASSLTQGTNEKLFF.

The chain joins TRBV9 to TRBJ2-5; 7 nucleotides align to TRBD2. Trimming cost V 0 bases and J 2 bases; bases outside gene matches: 4. The CDR3 length is 15 residues. Germline V gives CDR1 SGDLS, CDR2 YYNGEE. The CDR3 reads CASSVASGEQETQYF. CDR3 coding DNA: TGTGCCAGCAGCGTAGCTAGCGGTGAGCAAGAGACCCAGTACTTC.

The gene calls are TRBV7-2 and TRBJ1-2, with 11 bases lining up with TRBD1. V shed 1 base and J 4 bases; nucleotides not matched to a gene: 8. CDR3 length equals 17 residues. Per the germline V gene, CDR1 is SGHTA and CDR2 is FQGNSA. The CDR3 nucleotides read TGTGCCAGCAGCTTAGGTGGACAGGGGGCGTGGATCTATGGCTACACCTTC. Its translation: CASSLGGQGAWIYGYTF.

This chain uses TRBV5-1 with TRBJ1-5; 8 bases line up with TRBD1. Germline-derived CDR1 and CDR2 are SGHRS and YFSETQ. This CDR3 region has 14 residues. Losses at the gene ends were 0 bases for V and 9 bases for J; bases not matched to a gene: 5. CDR3 nucleotides: TGCGCCAGCAGCTTGGGACAGGGGCGGTCGCCCCAGCATTTT. Translation: CASSLGQGRSPQHF. Complete variable domain (other parts from reference TRBV5-1 and TRBJ1-5): KAGVTQTPRYLIKTRGQQVTLSCSPISGHRSVSWYQQTPGQGLQFLFEYFSETQRNKGNFPGRFSGRQFSNSRSEMNVSTLELGDSALYLCASSLGQGRSPQHFGDGTRLSIL.

This clone was recorded only once. Here the CDR3 DNA reads TGTGCCAGCAGTGAGTCGGGTGGTGGCTACACCTTC. This gives the protein CASSESGGGYTF. The chain links TRBV2 to TRBJ1-2; D is uncertain. Looked up from germline, CDR1 is SNHLY and CDR2 is FYNNEI. V was clipped by 3 bases and J by 7 bases, with 9 bases between them. The CDR3 consists of 12 residues.

This clone was detected a few times. The V and J genes are TRBV30 and TRBJ1-1; D remains unclear. Trimming shortened V by 0 bases and J by 0 bases, and 11 bases separated the two germline ends. Germline CDR1 is GTSNPN and CDR2 is SVGIG (reference sequence). This CDR3 region has 15 residues. The CDR3 sequence is CAWSVPGVLNTEAFF. CDR3 coding DNA: TGTGCCTGGAGTGTACCCGGGGTCCTGAACACTGAAGCTTTCTTT.

The V gene is TRBV3-1 (or the pseudogene TRBV3-2), the J gene TRBJ2-1; D remains ambiguous. In germline, CDR1 is LGHDT, CDR2 YNNKEL (reference sequence). V lost 4 bases to trimming and J lost 7 bases, with 5 bases between them. The CDR3 length is 11 residues. The CDR3 loop reads CASSLANEQFF. The CDR3 coding sequence is TGTGCCAGCAGCCTAGCAAATGAGCAGTTCTTC.

The chain combines TRBV5-1 with TRBJ1-2; TRBD1 matches 11 bases. This CDR3 is built from 14 residues. Germline V CDR1 and CDR2: SGHRS, YFSETQ. J lost 3 bases, V lost 6 bases, and 4 bases had no gene match. In nucleotides, the CDR3 is TGCGCCAGCAACCTGGGACAGGGGGACTATGGCTACACCTTC. Translated, it gives CASNLGQGDYGYTF.

The chain links TRBV4-1 to TRBJ2-4; 8 bases agree with TRBD2. This CDR3 region has 15 residues. V trimming: 1 base; J trimming: 6 bases; junction bases outside the gene matches: 5. CDR1 is MGHRA and CDR2 is YSYEKL in the germline V gene. CDR3 loop: CASSQVGGGGNIQYF. Written as DNA, the CDR3 is TGCGCCAGCAGCCAAGTCGGGGGGGGTGGAAACATTCAGTACTTC.